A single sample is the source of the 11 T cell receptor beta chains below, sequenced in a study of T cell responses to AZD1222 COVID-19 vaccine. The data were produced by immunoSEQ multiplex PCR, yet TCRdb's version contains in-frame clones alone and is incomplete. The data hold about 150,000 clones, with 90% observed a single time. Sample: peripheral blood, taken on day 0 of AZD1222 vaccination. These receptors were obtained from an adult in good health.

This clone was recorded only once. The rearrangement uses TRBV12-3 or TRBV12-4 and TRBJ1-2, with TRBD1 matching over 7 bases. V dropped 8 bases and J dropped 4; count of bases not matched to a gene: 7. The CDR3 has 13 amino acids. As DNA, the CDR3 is TGTGCCAGCGGAGAACAGGGGACCTATGGCTACACCTTC. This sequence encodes CASGEQGTYGYTF.

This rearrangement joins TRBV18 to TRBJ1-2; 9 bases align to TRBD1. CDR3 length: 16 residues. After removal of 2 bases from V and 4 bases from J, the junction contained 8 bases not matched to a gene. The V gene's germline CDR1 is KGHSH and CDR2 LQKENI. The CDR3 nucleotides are TGTGCCAGCTCACCAGACGGACAGGGGTCGTTCTATGGCTACACCTTC. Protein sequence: CASSPDGQGSFYGYTF.

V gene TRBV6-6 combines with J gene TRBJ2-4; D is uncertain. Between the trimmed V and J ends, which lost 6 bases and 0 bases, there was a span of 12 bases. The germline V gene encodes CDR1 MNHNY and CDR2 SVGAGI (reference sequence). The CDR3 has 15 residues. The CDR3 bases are TGTGCCAGCAGCCCCCTAATCTTAGCCAAAAACATTCAGTACTTC. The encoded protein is CASSPLILAKNIQYF.

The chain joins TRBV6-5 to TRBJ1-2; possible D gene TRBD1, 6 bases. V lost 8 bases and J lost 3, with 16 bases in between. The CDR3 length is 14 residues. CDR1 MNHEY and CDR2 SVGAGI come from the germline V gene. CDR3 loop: CASATPGQYYGYTF. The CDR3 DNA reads TGTGCCAGCGCTACGCCAGGACAGTACTATGGCTACACCTTC.

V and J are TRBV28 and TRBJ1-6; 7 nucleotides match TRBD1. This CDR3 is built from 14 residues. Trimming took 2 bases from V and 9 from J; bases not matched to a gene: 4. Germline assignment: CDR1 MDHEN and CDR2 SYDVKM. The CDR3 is CASSLGQGGSPLHF. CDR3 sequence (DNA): TGTGCCAGCAGTTTAGGGCAGGGGGGTTCACCCCTCCACTTT.

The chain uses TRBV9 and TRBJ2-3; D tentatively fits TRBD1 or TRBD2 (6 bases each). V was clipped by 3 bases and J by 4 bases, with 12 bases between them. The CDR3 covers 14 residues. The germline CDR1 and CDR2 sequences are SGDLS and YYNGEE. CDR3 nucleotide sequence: TGTGCCAGCAGCGCTGGGGGGCCGGCAGATACGCAGTATTTT. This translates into CASSAGGPADTQYF.

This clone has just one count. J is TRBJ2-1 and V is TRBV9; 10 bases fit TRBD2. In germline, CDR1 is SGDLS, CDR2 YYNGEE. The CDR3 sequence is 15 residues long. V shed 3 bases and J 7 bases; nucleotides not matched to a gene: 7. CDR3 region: CASSAPGTSANEQFF. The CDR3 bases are TGTGCCAGCAGCGCCCCAGGGACTAGCGCTAATGAGCAGTTCTTC.

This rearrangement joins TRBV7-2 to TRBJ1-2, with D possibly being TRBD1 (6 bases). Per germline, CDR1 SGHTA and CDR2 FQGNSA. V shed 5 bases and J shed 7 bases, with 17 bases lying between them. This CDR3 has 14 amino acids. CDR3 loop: CASSLQGGGLGYTF. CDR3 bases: TGTGCCAGCAGCCTACAGGGTGGGGGACTTGGCTACACCTTC. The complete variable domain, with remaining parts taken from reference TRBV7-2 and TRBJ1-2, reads GAGVSQSPSNKVTEKGKDVELRCDPISGHTALYWYRQSLGQGLEFLIYFQGNSAPDKSGLPSDRFSAERTGGSVSTLTIQRTQQEDSAVYLCASSLQGGGLGYTFGSGTRLTVV.

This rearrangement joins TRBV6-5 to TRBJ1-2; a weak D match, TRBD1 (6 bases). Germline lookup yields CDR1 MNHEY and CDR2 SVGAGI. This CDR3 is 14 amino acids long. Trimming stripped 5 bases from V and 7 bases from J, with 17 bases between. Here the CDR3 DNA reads TGTGCCAGCAGTCCTGGGACACCCGGATCTGGCTACACCTTC. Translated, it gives CASSPGTPGSGYTF.

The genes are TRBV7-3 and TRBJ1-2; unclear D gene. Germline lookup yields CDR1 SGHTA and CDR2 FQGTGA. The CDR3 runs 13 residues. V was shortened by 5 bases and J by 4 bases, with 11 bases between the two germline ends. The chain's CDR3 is CASSDESGYGYTF. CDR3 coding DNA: TGTGCCAGCAGCGACGAAAGTGGCTATGGCTACACCTTC. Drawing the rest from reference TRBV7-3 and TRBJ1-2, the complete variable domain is GAGVSQTPSNKVTEKGKYVELRCDPISGHTALYWYRQSLGQGPEFLIYFQGTGAADDSGLPNDRFFAVRPEGSVSTLKIQRTERGDSAVYLCASSDESGYGYTFGSGTRLTVV.

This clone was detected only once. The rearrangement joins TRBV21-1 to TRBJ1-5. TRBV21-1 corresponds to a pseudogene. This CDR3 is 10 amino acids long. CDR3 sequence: CASSPFPQHF. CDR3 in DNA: TGTGCCAGCAGCCCCTTTCCCCAGCATTTT.